This TCR beta chain is from a study of blood T cell repertoires in COVID-19 (dated by TCRdb to the early 2020s). Regarding the research as a whole: Samples from collaborators originated in the United States, Italy and Spain and spanned both the acute and convalescent phases of COVID-19. The prospective study material was composed of cDNA or gDNA derived from T cells, B-cell-depleted T cells, or PBMCs. The samples were drawn from the first 160 participants of the ongoing ImmuneRACE study and from 1,254 subjects provided by 6 global collaborators. A freely available public database, intended as a resource for researchers studying the immune response to SARS-CoV-2, is where the repertoires were released. A de-identified subject ID, COVID-19 status, age in years and sex were almost always included in the sample metadata. Where available, HLA class I and class II types were taken from metadata supplied by the sample provider and were not determined by assay-based typing. The dataset comprised deeply sampled blood TCRbeta repertoires from subjects exposed to, actively infected with, or recovered from COVID-19. General study outcomes and caveats: The quantity of clinical and demographic metadata differed by source and by participant and was supplied without curation.

TCRbeta CDR3 regions were amplified from genomic DNA by means of the immunoSEQ Assay, a bias-controlled multiplex PCR. As for how the authors treated the data: Nucleated cell counts per sample were estimated from amplification of reference gene primers within the assay. To quantify the absolute abundance of each unique TCRbeta CDR3 rearrangement, sequence reads were collapsed and filtered. For each sample, productive Simpson clonality was calculated by taking the square root of Simpson's diversity index across productive rearrangements. Held by TCRdb, this immuneACCESS table contains in-frame sequences only and omits some clones. Under half of the omission traces to an unresolved V gene where checked; the cause of the rest is unknown. The DNA was the basis for D and trimming; V, J and clone size are from that table. This sample is represented by tens of thousands of clones; 70% to 90% of them were singletons. The top ten clonotypes cover roughly 3.2% of the sample.

Whole blood was collected in K2EDTA tubes by collaborating institutions according to the institutions' own protocols. For TCRbeta analysis, collaborator samples were shipped as frozen whole blood, as isolated PBMCs, or as DNA extracted from either sample type. The germline V gene encodes CDR1 KGHDR and CDR2 SFDVKD. The CDR3 measures 14 amino acids from cysteine to phenylalanine. The DNA shown is the 42-base CDR3, in frame from base 1. The germline ends are 15 bases apart after V is trimmed by 8 bases and J by 6 bases. A note on this clone: There is no known antigen for this receptor. Per-base quality was not reported, and no clone a single base away is much larger than it.

The sample taken for sequencing was peripheral blood. The receptor comes from a man over 45 with acute or convalescent COVID-19. The V and J segments used are TRBV24-1 and TRBJ2-2; the D gene assignment is ambiguous. The CDR3 corresponds to CATTTPDLAGELFF. The nucleotide sequence is given as TGTGCCACCACCACGCCCGATTTAGCCGGGGAGCTGTTTTTT.